The 2 T cell receptor beta chains given below trace back to one sample, sequenced in a study of T-cell memory formation after mild COVID-19. TCRdb re-called the 5' RACE reads through MiXCR, storing one row per CDR3 protein. The sample holds about 49,000 distinct CDR3 sequences, about 7.3% seen once. The material sequenced was PBMCs or a T cell subset sorted from them (not recorded which). These receptors originate from a man between 18 and 29 years old who had mild COVID-19 (a few samples of this study predate the infection). Cell type and time point are not known.

This rearrangement joins TRBV3-1 to TRBJ2-1, with TRBD2 matching over 10 bases. The CDR3 is 16 residues long. V lost 0 bases to trimming and J lost 8 bases; unmatched junction nucleotides: 7. Germline lookup yields CDR1 LGHDT and CDR2 YNNKEL (reference sequence). The CDR3: CASSQDQRGGRDEQFF. The CDR3 DNA sequence: TGTGCCAGCAGCCAAGATCAGCGGGGGGGCCGGGATGAGCAGTTCTTC.

The chain carries TRBV6-5 and TRBJ1-6; D remains ambiguous. The CDR3 runs to 13 residues. Trimming removed 5 bases at V and 8 bases at J, with 10 bases between. From germline, CDR1 is MNHEY and CDR2 SVGAGI. The DNA for the CDR3 is TGTGCCAGCAGTCACCGTATAGATTCACCCCTCCACTTT. The encoded protein is CASSHRIDSPLHF.